These 21 T cell receptor beta chains were all obtained from the same sample, sequenced in a study of cytomegalovirus exposure and HLA in healthy donors (dated by TCRdb to the late 2010s). Library method: the immunoSEQ multiplex PCR assay. For the multiplex PCR, a mixture combining 60 forward primers for TCR Vbeta segments and 13 reverse primers for TCR Jbeta segments was used. TCRdb took this table from immuneACCESS and kept in-frame rearrangements with V and J called. Such tables lack part of the clones; where checked against another copy, unresolved V genes explain under half of the gap, and the rest is unexplained. The sample contains 120,000 or so clones, about three quarters of them found a single time. The top ten clonotypes cover 0.95% to 1.5% of the sample. The sample consisted of PBMCs. The origin of the receptors is a female donor in good health and CMV-seronegative.

The chain is built from TRBV5-4 and TRBJ1-2; D is unresolved. The CDR3 has 14 amino acids. Trimming cost V 0 bases and J 2 bases, with 8 bases left between them. Germline V gene sequence: CDR1 SGHNT, CDR2 YYREEE (reference sequence). CDR3 loop: CASSLETGNYGYTF. CDR3 DNA: TGTGCCAGCAGCTTGGAAACGGGGAACTATGGCTACACCTTC.

The genes are TRBV5-4 and TRBJ2-1; TRBD2 matches at 8 bases. Germline V gene data show CDR1 as SGHNT and CDR2 as YYREEE (reference sequence). J was trimmed by 7 bases and V by 4 bases; bases with no gene match: 10. The CDR3 covers 15 residues. CDR3 sequence reads: CASSHSGVRGNEQFF. DNA for the CDR3: TGTGCCAGCAGCCATAGCGGGGTACGCGGGAATGAGCAGTTCTTC.

The chain is built from TRBV15 and TRBJ2-2, with D perhaps matching TRBD2 (6 bases). This CDR3 has 15 amino acids. In germline, CDR1 is LNHNV, CDR2 YYDKDF (reference sequence). Trimming shortened V by 6 bases and J by 5 bases, and 16 bases separated the two germline ends. The CDR3 loop reads CATSSLALGTGELFF. CDR3 coding DNA: TGTGCCACCAGTTCACTAGCCTTGGGGACCGGGGAGCTGTTTTTT.

This clone turned up a few times. The chain uses TRBV9 and TRBJ1-6; 7 positions match TRBD1. Germline V gene data show CDR1 as SGDLS and CDR2 as YYNGEE. V dropped 4 bases and J dropped 5; count of bases not matched to a gene: 3. The CDR3 is 14 amino acids. CDR3 DNA sequence: TGTGCCAGCAGCCCGGACAGGCATAATTCACCCCTCCACTTT. Translation: CASSPDRHNSPLHF.

The rearrangement uses TRBV5-4 and TRBJ2-1; D call uncertain. The CDR3 spans 12 residues. Trimming shortened V by 4 bases and J by 7 bases, and 9 bases separated the two germline ends. The V gene's germline CDR1 is SGHNT and CDR2 YYREEE (reference sequence). In DNA form, the CDR3 reads TGTGCCAGCAGCAAAGCTCGGAATGAGCAGTTCTTC. It codes for CASSKARNEQFF.

The CDR3 here is CASSNTGTGGNEQYF. The CDR3 bases are TGTGCCAGCAGCAACACCGGGACAGGGGGCAACGAGCAGTACTTC. V gene TRBV7-6 combines with J gene TRBJ2-7, with 12 nucleotides matching TRBD1. Germline values: CDR1 SGHVS, CDR2 FNYEAQ. The length of the CDR3 is 15 residues. V was clipped by 5 bases and J by 5 bases; unmatched bases: 7. The full variable domain, rest sourced from reference TRBV7-6 and TRBJ2-7, is GAGVSQSPRYKVTKRGQDVALRCDPISGHVSLYWYRQALGQGPEFLTYFNYEAQQDKSGLPNDRFSAERPEGSISTLTIQRTEQRDSAMYRCASSNTGTGGNEQYFGPGTRLTVT.

This clone was detected only once. The chain joins TRBV5-5 to TRBJ1-2, with D unresolved. The germline CDR1 and CDR2 sequences are SGHKS and YYEKEE (reference sequence). Trimming pared 0 bases from V and 8 bases from J, leaving 14 bases between. The CDR3 contains 14 residues. CDR3 coding DNA: TGTGCCAGCAGCTTGGTAACAAGCCCGGGGGGCTACACCTTC. Protein product: CASSLVTSPGGYTF.

The CDR3: CASSIPGQDPQYF. In nucleotides, the CDR3 is TGTGCCAGCAGTATCCCGGGACAGGACCCGCAGTACTTC. The chain has TRBV27 and TRBJ2-7, with 8 nucleotides matching TRBD1. Germline loops: CDR1 MNHEY, CDR2 SMNVEV (reference sequence). The CDR3 contains 13 residues. J gave up 9 bases and V 5 bases, and 9 bases lay outside the gene matches.

This clone was seen only once. This rearrangement joins TRBV5-6 to TRBJ2-4; 7 nucleotides line up with TRBD1. J gave up 4 bases and V 1 base, and 5 bases lay outside the gene matches. From germline, CDR1 is SGHDT and CDR2 YYEEEE. The CDR3 has 15 residues. The CDR3 DNA reads as TGTGCCAGCAGCTTGACCCAGACAGGGAAAAACATTCAGTACTTC. Its protein is CASSLTQTGKNIQYF.

The genes are TRBV4-2 and TRBJ2-5; 9 bases fit TRBD2. Germline V gene lookup returns CDR1 LGHNA and CDR2 YNFKEQ. The length of the CDR3 is 17 residues. V shed 3 bases and J 6 bases; nucleotides not matched to a gene: 14. This CDR3 is CASSQGGLREGRKTQYF. CDR3 DNA sequence: TGTGCCAGCAGCCAGGGTGGTCTGCGGGAGGGCCGGAAGACCCAGTACTTC.

The table lists this clone with a count of one. This sequence joins TRBV2 and TRBJ2-2; 8 nucleotides agree with TRBD2. This CDR3 is built from 17 residues. The trim removed 6 bases at V and 0 bases at J, leaving 9 bases unmatched. Germline lookup yields CDR1 SNHLY and CDR2 FYNNEI. CDR3 in amino acids: CASSPSAGGTNTGELFF. The CDR3 nucleotides are TGTGCCAGCAGCCCTAGCGCGGGAGGTACGAACACCGGGGAGCTGTTTTTT.

The V gene is TRBV27, the J gene TRBJ2-2; 12 positions agree with TRBD1. Germline lookup yields CDR1 MNHEY and CDR2 SMNVEV (reference sequence). The CDR3 runs to 15 residues. After removal of 8 bases from V and 6 bases from J, the junction contained 7 bases not matched to a gene. CDR3 protein: CASRGTGGASGELFF. CDR3 sequence (DNA): TGTGCCAGCCGGGGGACAGGGGGCGCATCCGGGGAGCTGTTTTTT.

The V gene is TRBV5-1, the J gene TRBJ2-3; D ambiguous. This CDR3 region has 13 residues. V lost 2 bases and J lost 0, with 4 bases in between. Germline loops: CDR1 SGHRS, CDR2 YFSETQ. The chain's CDR3 is CASSFRSTDTQYF. CDR3 coding DNA: TGCGCCAGCAGCTTCAGGAGCACAGATACGCAGTATTTT.

The chain employs TRBV30 and TRBJ1-1; no firm D call. The CDR3 consists of 16 residues. Trimming removed 0 bases at V and 0 bases at J, with 14 bases between. The germline V gene has CDR1 GTSNPN and CDR2 SVGIG (reference sequence). The CDR3 here is CAWSVQSGDMNTEAFF. The CDR3 DNA is TGTGCCTGGAGTGTACAATCAGGTGACATGAACACTGAAGCTTTCTTT.

The chain is built from TRBV15 and TRBJ2-1; 15 bases agree with TRBD2. The germline V gene encodes CDR1 LNHNV and CDR2 YYDKDF (reference sequence). This CDR3 is 15 amino acids long. After removal of 5 bases from V and 8 bases from J, the junction contained 4 bases not matched to a gene. This CDR3 reads CATSGLAGGPYEQFF. The CDR3 DNA is TGTGCCACCAGCGGACTAGCGGGAGGGCCCTATGAGCAGTTCTTC.

The chain joins TRBV9 to TRBJ2-1; maybe TRBD1 (5 bases). The germline gives CDR1 SGDLS, CDR2 YYNGEE. The V and J ends lost 0 bases and 7 bases respectively, with 17 bases between them. The CDR3 extends over 16 amino acids. For the CDR3, the DNA is TGTGCCAGCAGCGTAGCTGGCCAGGGCCATGAAAATGAGCAGTTCTTC. Protein: CASSVAGQGHENEQFF.

V and J are TRBV13 and TRBJ1-2, with D possibly being TRBD1 (5 bases). V was cut by 3 bases and J by 8 bases, with 16 bases left in between. Per germline, CDR1 PRHDT and CDR2 FYEKMQ (reference sequence). This CDR3 region has 14 residues. CDR3 amino acids: CASSFDRYSYGYTF. As DNA, the CDR3 is TGTGCCAGCAGCTTTGACAGATATTCCTACGGCTACACCTTC.

CDR3 bases: TGTGCCAGCAGTTCCCCACTGGTCACAGATACGCAGTATTTT. It translates to CASSSPLVTDTQYF. The chain employs TRBV2 and TRBJ2-3; D remains ambiguous. Deletions cut 5 bases from V and 2 bases from J, with 11 bases between. The CDR3 spans 14 residues. In germline, CDR1 is SNHLY, CDR2 FYNNEI.

The chain carries TRBV5-8 and TRBJ2-7; 8 nucleotides match TRBD1. Germline CDR1 SGHTS, CDR2 YDEGEE. Trimming took 1 base from V and 0 from J; bases not matched to a gene: 3. The CDR3 is made up of 15 amino acids. CDR3 in DNA: TGTGCCAGCAGCTTGAACAGGGGGAGCTCCTACGAGCAGTACTTC. It is translated as CASSLNRGSSYEQYF. The full variable domain, in which reference TRBV5-8 and TRBJ2-7 provide the parts outside the CDR3, is EAGVTQSPTHLIKTRGQQATLRCSPISGHTSVYWYQQALGLGLQFLLWYDEGEERNRGNFPPRFSGRQFPNYSSELNVNALELEDSALYLCASSLNRGSSYEQYFGPGTRLTVT.

The rearrangement joins TRBV11-2 to TRBJ1-1, with D possibly being TRBD1 (5 bases). The V and J ends lost 4 bases and 0 bases respectively, with 18 bases between them. Germline loops: CDR1 SGHAT, CDR2 FQNNGV. This CDR3 is 17 amino acids long. Written as DNA, the CDR3 is TGTGCCAGCAGCTGGGGCAGGGCAGGGCCTATGAACACTGAAGCTTTCTTT. It encodes CASSWGRAGPMNTEAFF.

The chain uses TRBV28 and TRBJ1-1, with unresolved D. The V gene lost 3 bases and the J gene lost 5 bases, with 13 bases spanning the gap. The CDR3 is 14 amino acids. From germline, CDR1 is MDHEN and CDR2 SYDVKM. CDR3 coding DNA: TGTGCCAGCAGTTTTCCCCCGCGAGGGACTGAAGCTTTCTTT. Its protein product is CASSFPPRGTEAFF.